These T cell receptor beta chains were read from a single sample in a study of type 1 and type 2 diabetes patients. TCRdb re-derived calls from the multiplex PCR reads in MiXCR, one entry per CDR3 protein. Here the sample spans fewer than 300,000 distinct CDR3 sequences, around 47% being singletons. The sample was peripheral blood mononuclear cells (PBMCs). These receptor sequences come from a man aged 18 to 29 with type 2 diabetes. CDR3s include the opening cysteine and the closing phenylalanine or tryptophan. Fields, in order: D gene, J gene, clone size, CDR3 length, V gene, CDR3 protein, CDR3 DNA. A D gene is named only where the DNA matches it firmly. Clone size appears in some rows only: once, few, many, or a class for an expanded clone.

-	TRBJ1-2	-	13	TRBV6-6	CASSGTEFYGYTF	TGTGCCAGCAGTGGGACGGAGTTCTATGGCTACACCTTC
-	TRBJ2-7	-	15	TRBV6-5	CASSEASASRHEQYF	TGTGCCAGCAGCGAAGCCTCGGCTAGTCGCCACGAGCAGTACTTC
-	TRBJ2-6	-	15	TRBV20-1	CSARSSWGGANVLTF	TGCAGTGCTAGATCGTCGTGGGGGGGGGCCAACGTCCTGACTTTC
TRBD2	TRBJ2-7	-	16	TRBV20-1	CSARDLAGGSSYEQYF	TGCAGTGCTAGAGATCTGGCGGGGGGAAGCTCCTACGAGCAGTACTTC
-	TRBJ1-2	few	12	TRBV24-1	CATSDSDYGYTF	TGTGCCACCAGTGATTCGGACTATGGCTACACCTTC
-	TRBJ2-3	few	13	TRBV30	CAWSLDSTDTQYF	TGTGCCTGGAGTTTAGACAGCACAGATACGCAGTATTTT
TRBD1	TRBJ1-5	-	13	TRBV6-6	CASRRQGSQPQHF	TGTGCCAGCAGGCGACAGGGTAGTCAGCCCCAGCATTTT
TRBD2	TRBJ2-4	-	15	TRBV7-8	CASSSGLDPKNIQYF	TGTGCCAGCAGTTCCGGACTAGACCCAAAAAACATTCAGTACTTC
-	TRBJ1-1	many	13	TRBV2	CATHGDIDTEAFF	TGTGCCACCCACGGGGACATCGACACTGAAGCTTTCTTT
-	TRBJ2-3	once	16	TRBV10-3	CASSEPLLEGLDTQYF	TGTGCCAGCAGTGAACCTCTGTTAGAGGGCCTAGATACGCAGTATTTT
TRBD1	TRBJ2-7	-	17	TRBV6-5	CASSLGTGTGRAYEQYF	TGTGCCAGCAGTTTAGGTACCGGGACAGGGAGGGCCTACGAGCAGTACTTC
-	TRBJ1-3	-	14	TRBV30	CAWSVGSLVGTIYF	TGTGCCTGGAGTGTTGGTAGCCTGGTGGGCACCATATATTTT
-	TRBJ2-3	-	13	TRBV2	CASSDVTGDTQYF	TGTGCCAGCAGTGACGTGACAGGAGATACGCAGTATTTT
TRBD2	TRBJ2-1	once	14	TRBV7-9	CASSPGLAAHEQFF	TGTGCCAGCAGCCCGGGACTAGCGGCCCATGAGCAGTTCTTC
TRBD1	TRBJ2-7	few	14	TRBV27	CASSTGDRGNEQYF	TGTGCCAGCAGTACCGGGGACAGGGGAAACGAGCAGTACTTC
TRBD1	TRBJ2-7	many	12	TRBV10-3	CAASGGRYEQYF	TGTGCCGCCTCAGGGGGCAGGTACGAGCAGTACTTC
-	TRBJ2-3	-	17	TRBV18	CASSPLGWGASTDTQYF	TGTGCCAGCTCACCGTTAGGGTGGGGGGCTAGCACAGATACGCAGTATTTT
-	TRBJ1-2	-	14	TRBV6-6	CASSYNELSYGYTF	TGTGCCAGCAGTTACAATGAGCTATCCTATGGCTACACCTTC
TRBD2	TRBJ2-5	-	14	TRBV6-1	CASSVTSGQETQYF	TGTGCCAGCAGTGTGACTAGCGGCCAAGAGACCCAGTACTTC
TRBD1	TRBJ2-7	-	14	TRBV2	CASGPGTGVYEQYF	TGTGCCAGCGGCCCCGGGACAGGAGTATACGAGCAGTACTTC
-	TRBJ1-1	-	15	TRBV27	CASSENRRTEAEAFF	TGTGCCAGCAGTGAAAATAGGAGAACCGAGGCAGAAGCTTTCTTT
TRBD2	TRBJ2-3	few	19	TRBV19	CASSMGLAGGEGKTYTQYF	TGTGCCAGTAGTATGGGGCTAGCGGGGGGCGAAGGGAAGACATATACGCAGTATTTT
-	TRBJ2-7	few	13	TRBV6-6	CASSSRPGLGQYF	TGTGCCAGCAGTTCCCGACCCGGGCTCGGGCAGTACTTC
TRBD1	TRBJ1-2	few	18	TRBV5-1	CASSLGITGGRLFYGYTF	TGCGCCAGCAGCTTGGGTATTACAGGGGGCCGGCTATTCTATGGCTACACCTTC
TRBD2	TRBJ2-3	few	15	TRBV10-1	CASSESAGSADTQYF	TGCGCCAGCAGTGAGTCAGCGGGGAGCGCAGATACGCAGTATTTT
-	TRBJ2-7	many	13	TRBV2	CASLGSGAREQYF	TGTGCCAGCCTAGGGTCGGGGGCGCGGGAGCAGTACTTC
-	TRBJ1-2	-	17	TRBV7-3	CASSQPRAGSKSGGYTF	TGTGCCAGCAGCCAGCCTCGTGCAGGAAGTAAGTCGGGAGGCTACACCTTC
-	TRBJ1-2	few	15	TRBV13	CASSPRTRPNYGYTF	TGTGCCAGCAGCCCAAGGACCCGTCCTAACTATGGCTACACCTTC
TRBD2	TRBJ2-5	-	15	TRBV19	CASRTSGGGEETQYF	TGTGCCAGCCGGACTAGCGGGGGGGGAGAAGAGACCCAGTACTTC
-	TRBJ2-7	few	11	TRBV20-1	CSAPRTYEQYF	TGCAGTGCGCCTAGGACGTACGAGCAGTACTTC
-	TRBJ2-7	-	14	TRBV27	CASSAQGGASEQYF	TGTGCCAGCAGCGCACAGGGAGGGGCCTCCGAGCAGTACTTC
TRBD1	TRBJ1-1	-	12	TRBV29-1	CSAYRDSREAFF	TGCAGCGCCTACCGGGACAGCCGTGAAGCTTTCTTT
-	TRBJ1-5	many	13	TRBV30	CAWSVGGSQPQHF	TGTGCCTGGAGTGTAGGGGGGAGTCAGCCCCAGCATTTT
-	TRBJ1-5	few	13	TRBV10-3	CAISVGVNQPQHF	TGTGCCATCAGTGTAGGAGTCAATCAGCCCCAGCATTTT
-	TRBJ2-3	-	13	TRBV19	CASSVESTDTQYF	TGTGCCAGTAGTGTGGAGAGCACAGATACGCAGTATTTT
TRBD2	TRBJ2-1	-	15	TRBV18	CASSKGLAESNEQFF	TGTGCCAGCTCCAAGGGACTAGCGGAATCCAATGAGCAGTTCTTC
TRBD2	TRBJ2-1	-	17	TRBV24-1	CATSDWATSGGYNEQFF	TGTGCCACCAGTGATTGGGCCACTAGCGGGGGTTACAATGAGCAGTTCTTC
-	TRBJ2-3	-	14	TRBV19	CASKIRSFTDTQYF	TGTGCCAGTAAAATTAGGAGTTTCACAGATACGCAGTATTTT
-	TRBJ1-1	-	13	TRBV29-1	CSARQGLYTEAFF	TGCAGCGCCCGTCAGGGTCTGTACACTGAAGCTTTCTTT
TRBD1	TRBJ1-6	few	16	TRBV7-8	CASSPGQGPSGSPLHF	TGTGCCAGCAGCCCCGGACAGGGACCAAGCGGTTCACCCCTCCACTTT
-	TRBJ2-7	-	15	TRBV6-5	CASSYSRVGSYEQYF	TGTGCCAGCAGTTACTCGAGGGTGGGGTCCTACGAGCAGTACTTC
-	TRBJ1-5	-	15	TRBV9	CASSVDGTAKQPQHF	TGTGCCAGCAGCGTAGATGGGACGGCTAAGCAGCCCCAGCATTTT
-	TRBJ1-2	many	11	TRBV5-1	CASSQGYGYTF	TGCGCCAGCAGCCAGGGATATGGCTACACCTTC
-	TRBJ1-2	-	15	TRBV19	CASSGAGTPVLGYTF	TGTGCCAGTAGTGGAGCCGGGACACCAGTTCTGGGCTACACCTTC
TRBD1	TRBJ2-6	-	14	TRBV19	CASLDRAGANVLTF	TGTGCCAGTCTAGACAGGGCTGGGGCCAACGTCCTGACTTTC
TRBD1	TRBJ2-7	-	14	TRBV6-1	CAAYPQGLEDEQYF	TGTGCCGCCTACCCACAGGGGCTAGAGGACGAGCAGTACTTC
TRBD1	TRBJ2-5	once	14	TRBV27	CASSSPGGGETQYF	TGCGCCAGCAGTTCCCCAGGGGGCGGCGAGACCCAGTACTTC
-	TRBJ2-6	few	16	TRBV12-3/TRBV12-4	CASTNPHRSGANVLTF	TGTGCCAGCACCAACCCCCACAGGTCCGGGGCCAACGTCCTGACTTTC